A selection of T cell receptor beta chains follows, all from one sample in a study of cytomegalovirus exposure and HLA in healthy donors. Clones were read by immunoSEQ multiplex PCR, and TCRdb kept only the in-frame ones, dropping some. The sample has roughly 310,000 clones; 70% to 90% are singletons. Sequencing was done on a sample of PBMCs. All receptors come from a man between 25 and 39 years old in good health and CMV-seronegative. The CDR3 runs from the conserved cysteine through the conserved F or W. Each record gives: V gene, CDR3 protein.

TRBV19,CASSIDPTGELFF
TRBV2,CASSDWSSGNTIYF
TRBV19,CASIRGTEAFF
TRBV7-2,CASTSGGEQETQYF
TRBV5-1,CASSLGLAGGPSGELFF
TRBV30,CAWSPGTSNSPLHF
TRBV9,CASSEQLSISYGYTF
TRBV5-8,CASSLGRTAAPGELFF
TRBV18,CASSPLAGPYGYTF
TRBV6-6,CASSYVGSGQPQHF
TRBV27,CASSLRRANTEAFF
TRBV5-4,CASSFRDRVQTEAFF
TRBV7-9,CASSTTSGTGDNEQFF
TRBV5-6,CASSRDRAQPQHF
TRBV10-2,CASSLHGRAEQYF
TRBV10-2,CASSESRLAGTQETQYF
TRBV25-1,CASSGDRGHATNEKLFF
TRBV5-4,CASSSGGSGLYNEQFF
TRBV7-9,CASSLSGTGNQPQHF
TRBV2,CASRGDSYEQYF
TRBV30,CAWSVLWRSRNEQFF
TRBV18,CASSPRTGTVYEQYF
TRBV27,CASSLGGATEAFF
TRBV6-1,CASLRQGKAEAFF
TRBV7-2,CASSLPQNTEAFF
TRBV5-4,CASSRDVTDTQYF
TRBV2,CASRPDRGGNYGYTF
TRBV9,CASSAPQGLETEAFF
TRBV9,CASSVAVGVYEQYF
TRBV30,CAWSGGYPDTQYF
TRBV10-3,CAISEPRQGYEQYF
TRBV25-1,CASSDRGGNQPQHF
TRBV5-1,CASSLGDAVNYGYTF